These 27 T cell receptor beta chains originate from one sample sequenced in a study of T cell responses to AZD1222 COVID-19 vaccine. Assay: immunoSEQ multiplex PCR; the TCRdb copy retains only in-frame clones and omits some. Of some 190,000 clones detected, roughly 94% appear once; the ten largest clones hold around 1.7%. The specimen was peripheral blood, collected 28 days after the second dose of the MenACWY control vaccine. The receptors here all came from an adult who received the MenACWY meningococcal vaccine as a control.

In its sample, this clone was seen once. The genes are TRBV28 and TRBJ2-7; the match to TRBD2 covers 15 bases. J gave up 3 bases and V 3 bases, and 6 bases lay outside the gene matches. CDR3 length equals 17 residues. In germline, CDR1 is MDHEN, CDR2 SYDVKM. The CDR3 here is CASSFQGTSGGIYEQYF. The CDR3 DNA reads TGTGCCAGCAGTTTCCAAGGGACTAGCGGGGGGATCTACGAGCAGTACTTC.

To note about this clone: The junction departs from the called germline gene at one end, perhaps through a read error. This sample includes further DNA sequences coding for the same CDR3. The chain is built from TRBV7-8 and TRBJ1-5, with 7 bases fitting TRBD1. The CDR3 is 13 residues long. CDR1 and CDR2 from the germline V gene are SGHVS and FQNEAQ. CDR3 coding DNA: TGTGCCAGCAGCCAGGGGGGACAAGCGCCCCAACATTTT. Its protein product is CASSQGGQAPQHF.

CDR3 sequence reads: CASSAQGAREEQYF. The CDR3 nucleotides read TGTGCCAGCAGTGCTCAGGGGGCGCGGGAGGAGCAGTACTTC. The rearrangement joins TRBV27 to TRBJ2-7, with D tentatively TRBD1 (8 bases). Trimming removed 5 bases at V and 7 bases at J, with 18 bases between. Germline CDR1 and CDR2: MNHEY and SMNVEV (reference sequence). The CDR3 covers 14 residues.

V and J are TRBV5-1 and TRBJ1-4; TRBD1 is a possible D gene (6 bases). The CDR3 sequence is 15 residues long. Germline CDR1 and CDR2: SGHRS and YFSETQ. V was cut by 3 bases and J by 4 bases, with 13 bases left in between. Written as DNA, the CDR3 is TGCGCCAGCAGCTCCACAGGGTTATATAATGAAAAACTGTTTTTT. Translated, it gives CASSSTGLYNEKLFF.

This chain connects TRBV3-1 (or the pseudogene TRBV3-2) to TRBJ1-1; 8 positions agree with TRBD1. Germline V gene lookup returns CDR1 LGHDT and CDR2 YNNKEL (reference sequence). J lost 5 bases, V lost 0 bases, and 8 bases had no gene match. The CDR3 extends over 16 amino acids. The CDR3 loop reads CASSQDRTGTRTEAFF. CDR3 nucleotides: TGTGCCAGCAGCCAAGACCGGACAGGGACAAGGACTGAAGCTTTCTTT.

V is TRBV2 and J is TRBJ2-3, with TRBD2 matching over 14 bases. The CDR3 runs 15 residues. V shed 6 bases and J 4 bases; nucleotides not matched to a gene: 3. Germline CDR1 is SNHLY and CDR2 is FYNNEI. The CDR3 loop reads CASRATSGGADTQYF. The CDR3 DNA reads TGTGCCAGCAGAGCGACTAGCGGGGGGGCAGATACGCAGTATTTT.

The chain combines TRBV2 with TRBJ1-3, with D unresolved. Germline lookup yields CDR1 SNHLY and CDR2 FYNNEI. Trimming left V 4 bases short and J 0 bases short, with 10 bases between. The CDR3 totals 15 residues. The CDR3 sequence is CASSAGFVSGNTIYF. The CDR3 coding sequence is TGTGCCAGCAGTGCTGGCTTCGTCTCTGGAAACACCATATATTTT.

The rearrangement links TRBV27 to TRBJ2-1, with 8 positions matching TRBD1. Trimming removed 4 bases from V and 6 bases from J; junction bases left unmatched: 8. CDR3 size: 15 residues. CDR1 MNHEY and CDR2 SMNVEV come from the germline V gene (reference sequence). In DNA form, the CDR3 reads TGTGCCAGCAGTTCCTCCACAGGGGGTGGCAATGAGCAGTTCTTC. Residues: CASSSSTGGGNEQFF.

The rearrangement joins TRBV5-5 to TRBJ2-7, with 10 nucleotides matching TRBD1. V was pared by 5 bases and J by 3 bases, with 5 bases of the junction left unmatched. The CDR3 runs to 14 residues. Germline V lookup: CDR1 SGHKS, CDR2 YYEKEE (reference sequence). CDR3: CASSHRDRGYEQYF. The CDR3 coding sequence is TGTGCCAGCAGTCACCGGGACAGGGGCTACGAGCAGTACTTC. The full variable domain, its missing parts supplied by reference TRBV5-5 and TRBJ2-7, is DAGVTQSPTHLIKTRGQQVTLRCSPISGHKSVSWYQQVLGQGPQFIFQYYEKEERGRGNFPDRFSARQFPNYSSELNVNALLLGDSALYLCASSHRDRGYEQYFGPGTRLTVT.

The chain couples TRBV6-2 or TRBV6-3 to TRBJ2-1; TRBD2 matches 7 bases. Germline CDR1 reads MNHEY; CDR2 reads SVGEGT. The ends lost 0 bases at V and 7 bases at J; junction bases unmatched: 6. The CDR3 sequence is 15 residues long. The CDR3 is CASSYSNEGGNEQFF. Written as DNA, the CDR3 is TGTGCCAGCAGTTACTCTAACGAGGGAGGGAATGAGCAGTTCTTC.

This clone came up once. The V and J genes are TRBV6-5 and TRBJ1-1; 9 bases line up with TRBD1. The CDR3 has 13 residues. Germline CDR1 is MNHEY and CDR2 is SVGAGI. Losses at the gene ends were 5 bases for V and 10 bases for J; bases not matched to a gene: 8. The CDR3 DNA reads TGTGCCAGCAGTACTTTCGGGGACAGGGTAGCTTTCTTT. Its translation is CASSTFGDRVAFF.

The chain is built from TRBV7-3 and TRBJ2-3; either TRBD1 or TRBD2 may supply D (5 bases each). Germline V gives CDR1 SGHTA, CDR2 FQGTGA. Trimming took 5 bases from V and 4 from J, leaving 13 bases between them. CDR3 length: 14 amino acids. The CDR3 is CASSPGGVADTQYF. As DNA, the CDR3 is TGTGCCAGCAGCCCTGGGGGAGTGGCAGATACGCAGTATTTT.

The chain couples TRBV28 to TRBJ2-7; 9 positions agree with TRBD2. Germline CDR1 MDHEN, CDR2 SYDVKM. The CDR3 is made up of 14 amino acids. The ends lost 6 bases at V and 6 bases at J; junction bases unmatched: 9. The chain's CDR3 is CASSTPGTSREQYF. In DNA, the CDR3 is TGTGCCAGCAGCACCCCCGGGACTAGCCGCGAGCAGTACTTC.

The rearrangement uses TRBV30 and TRBJ2-7, with D uncertain. The CDR3 has 12 residues. V lost 5 bases, J lost 5 bases, and 13 bases lay in between. From germline, CDR1 is GTSNPN and CDR2 SVGIG (reference sequence). Here the CDR3 reads CAWAEVQNEQYF. In nucleotides, the CDR3 is TGTGCCTGGGCTGAGGTGCAGAACGAGCAGTACTTC.

The chain carries TRBV11-3 and TRBJ2-1; D may be TRBD1 or TRBD2 (5 bases each). V lost 3 bases to trimming and J lost 9 bases, with 15 bases between them. This CDR3 region has 14 residues. Germline V CDR1 and CDR2: SGHNT, YENEEA. The DNA for the CDR3 is TGTGCCAGCAGCTTGGCTGACGGGGCCCCTGAGCAGTTCTTC. It yields the protein CASSLADGAPEQFF.

The gene calls are TRBV7-6 and TRBJ2-1; 9 bases are shared with TRBD2. The germline CDR1 and CDR2 sequences are SGHVS and FNYEAQ. This CDR3 has 15 amino acids. V lost 5 bases to trimming and J lost 0 bases; unmatched junction nucleotides: 2. CDR3 bases: TGTGCCAGCAGCGGCGGGGGGGTCTCCTACAATGAGCAGTTCTTC. It is translated as CASSGGGVSYNEQFF.

The rearrangement uses TRBV19 and TRBJ2-2, with D possibly matching TRBD1 (6 bases). There are 17 residues in the CDR3. Germline loops: CDR1 LNHDA, CDR2 SQIVND (reference sequence). V was pared by 8 bases and J by 3 bases, with 22 bases between. In DNA form, the CDR3 reads TGTGCCAGTTCCGTCCCAGAGGGGGATGAGTACACCGGGGAGCTGTTTTTT. Translation: CASSVPEGDEYTGELFF.

This chain connects TRBV7-9 to TRBJ2-5; perhaps D is TRBD1 or TRBD2 (6 bases each). CDR1 and CDR2 (germline): SEHNR, FQNEAQ (reference sequence). This CDR3 has 15 residues. V gave up 4 bases and J gave up 3 bases, with 15 bases separating them. The CDR3 loop reads CASSSGARAEETQYF. The CDR3 DNA sequence: TGTGCCAGCAGCTCGGGGGCGAGGGCAGAAGAGACCCAGTACTTC.

This clone was counted a single time. This chain uses TRBV5-4 with TRBJ2-5, with 8 bases fitting TRBD2. This CDR3 region has 14 residues. The germline CDR1 and CDR2 sequences are SGHNT and YYREEE (reference sequence). The V gene end was trimmed by 5 bases and the J gene end by 4 bases; junction bases not matched to a gene: 7. This chain's CDR3 is CASRDPGGGETQYF. CDR3 DNA sequence: TGTGCCAGCAGGGACCCGGGGGGGGGAGAGACCCAGTACTTC.

The chain joins TRBV28 to TRBJ2-3; the D is unclear. Trimming removed 7 bases from V and 6 bases from J, with 11 bases in between. The CDR3 is made up of 12 amino acids. CDR1 is MDHEN, CDR2 SYDVKM, per germline. In DNA, the CDR3 is TGTGCCAGCAATTTTCTGGGGGATACGCAGTATTTT. This translates into CASNFLGDTQYF.

The chain is built from TRBV24-1 and TRBJ1-2; 10 bases line up with TRBD1. The V segment lost 2 bases and the J segment 4 bases; nucleotides outside the gene matches: 6. This CDR3 is 16 amino acids long. Looked up from germline, CDR1 is KGHDR and CDR2 is SFDVKD. The DNA for the CDR3 is TGTGCCACCAGTGATTCCCGACAGGGGGCCATCTATGGCTACACCTTC. It translates to CATSDSRQGAIYGYTF.

The rearrangement uses TRBV4-2 and TRBJ2-3; D is possibly TRBD2 (6 bases). Germline V CDR1 and CDR2: LGHNA, YNFKEQ. The CDR3 is 14 amino acids. V lost 0 bases to trimming and J lost 6 bases, with 10 bases between them. The CDR3 sequence: CASSQETSADTQYF. CDR3 nucleotides: TGTGCCAGCAGCCAAGAGACTAGTGCGGATACGCAGTATTTT.

In this sample, this clone turned up a few times. The chain employs TRBV27 and TRBJ2-5; D remains ambiguous. The CDR3 is 14 amino acids. Germline lookup yields CDR1 MNHEY and CDR2 SMNVEV (reference sequence). The V end was cut by 2 bases, the J end by 5 bases, with 12 bases between. The CDR3 bases are TGTGCCAGCAGTTTAAGGCTAACCGCGGAGACCCAGTACTTC. Protein product: CASSLRLTAETQYF.

The chain is built from TRBV23-1 and TRBJ2-1, with D possibly matching TRBD2 (7 bases). TRBV23-1 is an ORF for which the function is uncertain. The CDR3 totals 21 residues. Between the trimmed V and J ends, which lost 0 bases and 0 bases, there was a span of 24 bases. The CDR3 loop is CASSQSSTRSGTMSSYNEQFF. As DNA, the CDR3 is TGCGCCAGCAGTCAATCGAGTACTAGAAGCGGGACAATGAGCTCCTACAATGAGCAGTTCTTC.

This clone occurred once. The V gene is TRBV7-3, the J gene TRBJ1-1; 7 bases match TRBD1. CDR3 length equals 15 residues. Germline trimming cut 0 bases from V and 1 base from J; bases unmatched to any gene: 2. In germline, CDR1 is SGHTA, CDR2 FQGTGA. The CDR3: CASSLTPGGNTEAFF. The CDR3 region has the DNA TGTGCCAGCAGCTTAACCCCAGGGGGGAACACTGAAGCTTTCTTT.

The J gene is TRBJ2-5, the V gene TRBV28, with 8 bases lining up with TRBD2. The ends lost 8 bases at V and 4 bases at J; junction bases unmatched: 6. This CDR3 has 13 residues. CDR1 and CDR2 (germline): MDHEN, SYDVKM. CDR3 DNA sequence: TGTGCCAGCGACCCCGCGGGGGGAGAGACCCAGTACTTC. Translating it yields CASDPAGGETQYF.

V usage is TRBV30 and J usage is TRBJ1-1; 11 positions match TRBD1. From germline, CDR1 is GTSNPN and CDR2 SVGIG (reference sequence). J lost 4 bases, V lost 3 bases, and 10 bases had no gene match. The CDR3 is 16 amino acids. The CDR3 nucleotides are TGTGCCTGGAGACCCCGGACAGGGGGCGTCGGCACTGAAGCTTTCTTT. Its translation is CAWRPRTGGVGTEAFF.